Listed below are T cell receptor beta chains from one sample, sequenced in a study of cytomegalovirus exposure and HLA in healthy donors. Repertoires were generated with immunoSEQ multiplex PCR, while TCRdb's copy carries only in-frame clones and drops some. The sample consists of approximately 52,000 clones, about 69% of them appearing once. The specimen was PBMCs. The receptors here all came from a man aged 35 to 55 in good health and CMV-seropositive. CDR3s include the opening cysteine and the closing phenylalanine or tryptophan. Each record gives: D gene, clone size, V gene, J gene, CDR3 protein, CDR3 DNA. D genes are given only for firm matches. Size is stated for part of the rows, as once, few or many counts, or as a class when the clone is expanded.

TRBD1,NA,TRBV4-1,TRBJ1-2,CASSQMRDRPREGYTF,TGCGCCAGCAGCCAGATGCGGGACAGGCCTCGGGAGGGCTACACCTTC
NA,NA,TRBV13,TRBJ1-1,CASSLTEAFF,TGTGCCAGCAGCTTAACAGAAGCTTTCTTT
NA,NA,TRBV7-2,TRBJ2-1,CASSLFSLNEQFF,TGTGCCAGCAGCTTATTCTCCCTAAATGAGCAGTTCTTC
TRBD1,NA,TRBV10-3,TRBJ1-1,CAISEDRGDEAFF,TGTGCCATCAGTGAAGACAGGGGTGATGAAGCTTTCTTT
TRBD2,NA,TRBV5-1,TRBJ2-1,CASSPGLAGSYNEQFF,TGCGCCAGCAGCCCGGGACTAGCGGGGAGCTACAATGAGCAGTTCTTC
NA,NA,TRBV12-5,TRBJ1-1,CASGSGQGRDTEAFF,TGTGCTAGTGGTTCTGGGCAGGGGAGGGACACTGAAGCTTTCTTT
NA,once,TRBV20-1,TRBJ1-4,CSARTSQGLFF,TGCAGTGCTCGGACCTCTCAGGGGCTGTTTTTT
TRBD1,NA,TRBV6-1,TRBJ2-5,CASSATGTGRETQYF,TGTGCCAGCAGTGCGACCGGGACAGGGAGGGAGACCCAGTACTTC
TRBD2,once,TRBV7-2,TRBJ2-1,CASSQGLAGYNEQFF,TGTGCCAGCAGTCAAGGACTAGCGGGCTACAATGAGCAGTTCTTC
TRBD2,few,TRBV14,TRBJ2-3,CASSRLGEGDTQYF,TGTGCCAGCAGCCGACTGGGGGAGGGAGATACGCAGTATTTT
NA,NA,TRBV5-6,TRBJ1-3,CASSLRDFYSGNTIYF,TGTGCCAGCAGCCTCCGGGACTTCTACTCTGGAAACACCATATATTTT
TRBD1,NA,TRBV29-1,TRBJ1-2,CSVENRGPHDYGYTF,TGCAGCGTTGAAAACAGGGGGCCCCACGACTATGGCTACACCTTC
NA,NA,TRBV4-2,TRBJ2-7,CASALRQGWVEESYEQYF,TGTGCCAGCGCCTTAAGGCAGGGCTGGGTTGAGGAATCCTACGAGCAGTACTTC
NA,NA,TRBV5-1,TRBJ1-4,CASSSSVATNEKLFF,TGCGCCAGCAGCTCGTCTGTTGCAACTAATGAAAAACTGTTTTTT
NA,NA,TRBV30,TRBJ2-3,CAWRGDFRGPDTQYF,TGTGCCTGGAGGGGGGACTTTAGGGGCCCAGATACGCAGTATTTT
NA,NA,TRBV7-9,TRBJ1-4,CASSFQGEKLFF,TGTGCCAGCAGCTTTCAGGGGGAAAAACTGTTTTTT
NA,NA,TRBV6-1,TRBJ1-2,CASSDRGRLNYGYTF,TGTGCCAGCAGTGATCGAGGGAGACTCAACTATGGCTACACCTTC
TRBD2,NA,TRBV30,TRBJ2-5,CALLSGGRRVETQYF,TGTGCCTTGCTTAGCGGGGGGCGGCGGGTAGAGACCCAGTACTTC
NA,NA,TRBV7-2,TRBJ1-4,CASSLGGQTNEKLFF,TGTGCCAGCAGCTTAGGGGGGCAGACTAATGAAAAACTGTTTTTT
NA,NA,TRBV5-5,TRBJ1-6,CASSLVYRSSYNSPLHF,TGTGCCAGCAGCTTGGTTTACAGAAGCTCCTATAATTCACCCCTCCACTTT
TRBD1,NA,TRBV5-4,TRBJ2-6,CASRKDRGGANVLTF,TGTGCCAGCAGAAAAGACAGGGGTGGGGCCAACGTCCTGACTTTC
NA,NA,TRBV19,TRBJ2-7,CASSIAGAVDEQYF,TGTGCCAGTAGTATCGCAGGGGCCGTGGACGAGCAGTACTTC
NA,NA,TRBV2,TRBJ1-2,CASRLPRSYGYTF,TGTGCCAGCAGGTTACCCCGGTCCTATGGCTACACCTTC
NA,NA,TRBV13,TRBJ2-7,CASSFESGEEFEQYF,TGTGCCAGCAGCTTCGAATCAGGGGAAGAGTTCGAGCAGTACTTC
NA,NA,TRBV29-1,TRBJ2-5,CSAGIFSGETQYF,TGCAGCGCAGGGATATTTTCTGGAGAGACCCAGTACTTC
TRBD1,NA,TRBV14,TRBJ1-1,CASSEGQGVNTEAFF,TGTGCCAGCAGCGAAGGACAGGGGGTCAACACTGAAGCTTTCTTT
NA,few,TRBV6-1,TRBJ1-1,CASIWGGNEAFF,TGTGCCAGCATTTGGGGGGGGAATGAAGCTTTCTTT
NA,NA,TRBV19,TRBJ1-3,CASSMASGNTIYF,TGTGCCAGTAGTATGGCCTCTGGAAACACCATATATTTT
NA,NA,TRBV5-6,TRBJ1-4,CASSSGEKLFF,TGTGCCAGCAGCTCCGGTGAAAAACTGTTTTTT